These 31 T cell receptor beta chains share one sample of origin, sequenced in a study of T cell repertoires in cytomegalovirus infection. TCRdb ran MiXCR on the reads and lists one entry per CDR3 protein. The profile shows hundreds of thousands of distinct CDR3 sequences, 30% to 40% of them singletons. Their antigens are not known. The specimen comprised cultured PBMCs, sampled from culture after CMV antigen stimulation. These receptors came from a human donor in good health (CMV status not recorded). Some clones in this sample may be carry-over from other donors' samples.

This chain connects TRBV24-1 to TRBJ2-1; D is perhaps TRBD1 (5 bases). Trimming shortened V by 1 base and J by 10 bases, and 13 bases separated the two germline ends. The CDR3 is 14 residues long. Germline loops: CDR1 KGHDR, CDR2 SFDVKD. The CDR3 nucleotides are TGTGCCACCAGTGATTTCAGGGCGGTGGGGGAGCAGTTCTTC. This codes for CATSDFRAVGEQFF.

This clonotype turned up a few times. The rearrangement links TRBV10-3 to TRBJ2-1, with D possibly being TRBD1 or TRBD2 (5 bases each). Germline V gene data show CDR1 as ENHRY and CDR2 as SYGVKD. The V end lost 7 bases, the J end lost 0 bases, and 13 bases lay between the germline ends. This CDR3 has 15 amino acids. As DNA, the CDR3 is TGTGCCATCACCCGGGACGGTAACTCCTACAATGAGCAGTTCTTC. Translation gives CAITRDGNSYNEQFF.

Many counts were recorded for this clonotype. The J gene is TRBJ2-1, the V gene TRBV11-2; TRBD2 matches 15 bases. V was clipped by 5 bases and J by 4 bases; unmatched bases: 0. Looked up from germline, CDR1 is SGHAT and CDR2 is FQNNGV. The CDR3 totals 15 residues. The CDR3 sequence is CASSGLAGGYNEQFF. In DNA form, the CDR3 reads TGTGCCAGCAGCGGACTAGCGGGAGGGTACAATGAGCAGTTCTTC.

This clonotype was detected only a few times. This rearrangement joins TRBV12-3 or TRBV12-4 to TRBJ2-5; D is perhaps TRBD1 (6 bases). Trimming shortened V by 6 bases and J by 1 base, and 15 bases separated the two germline ends. This CDR3 is 15 amino acids long. The CDR3 coding sequence is TGTGCCAGCAGCCTCACAGGGATATCCCAAGAGACCCAGTACTTC. Amino acid sequence: CASSLTGISQETQYF.

This rearrangement joins TRBV7-6 to TRBJ2-2, with a possible D match to TRBD1 (5 bases). CDR3 length: 15 residues. Germline V gene lookup returns CDR1 SGHVS and CDR2 FNYEAQ. V lost 3 bases and J lost 5, with 13 bases in between. This chain's CDR3 is CASSLSGPSTGELFF. DNA of the CDR3: TGTGCCAGCAGCTTGTCAGGGCCTTCAACCGGGGAGCTGTTTTTT.

This clonotype appeared once. The chain links TRBV12-3 or TRBV12-4 to TRBJ1-3; D call uncertain. The V gene lost 6 bases and the J gene lost 7 bases, with 7 bases spanning the gap. The CDR3 length is 11 residues. The CDR3 sequence: CASSRVNTIYF. The DNA for the CDR3 is TGTGCCAGCAGCCGTGTTAACACCATATATTTT.

The chain employs TRBV11-3 and TRBJ2-1; TRBD1 is a possible D gene (6 bases). The CDR3 sequence is 14 residues long. The V gene's germline CDR1 is SGHNT and CDR2 YENEEA. V was cut by 1 base and J by 6 bases, with 10 bases left in between. In nucleotides, the CDR3 is TGTGCCAGCAGCTTAGGCAGGGGCGGCAATGAGCAGTTCTTC. Amino acid sequence: CASSLGRGGNEQFF.

The V and J genes are TRBV7-2 and TRBJ2-1; D perhaps matches TRBD2 (6 bases). Trimming removed 3 bases from V and 2 bases from J, with 11 bases in between. This CDR3 spans 15 amino acids. Germline CDR1 and CDR2: SGHTA and FQGNSA. The CDR3 here is CASSLSGTAYNEQFF. DNA for the CDR3: TGTGCCAGCAGCTTGTCAGGGACTGCCTACAATGAGCAGTTCTTC. Full variable domain (missing parts from reference TRBV7-2 and TRBJ2-1): GAGVSQSPSNKVTEKGKDVELRCDPISGHTALYWYRQSLGQGLEFLIYFQGNSAPDKSGLPSDRFSAERTGGSVSTLTIQRTQQEDSAVYLCASSLSGTAYNEQFFGPGTRLTVL.

The sample holds many counts of this clonotype. The CDR3 is CASSERLAGSVDTQYF. CDR3 nucleotide sequence: TGTGCCAGCAGCGAACGACTAGCCGGCTCGGTAGATACGCAGTATTTT. This chain links TRBV7-9 with TRBJ2-3, with 7 bases fitting TRBD2. Germline V gives CDR1 SEHNR, CDR2 FQNEAQ (reference sequence). The CDR3 contains 16 residues. After removal of 5 bases from V and 5 bases from J, the junction contained 13 bases not matched to a gene. The full variable domain, completed using reference TRBV7-9 and TRBJ2-3, is DTGVSQNPRHKITKRGQNVTFRCDPISEHNRLYWYRQTLGQGPEFLTYFQNEAQLEKSRLLSDRFSAERPKGSFSTLEIQRTEQGDSAMYLCASSERLAGSVDTQYFGPGTRLTVL.

This clonotype was counted only a few times. The gene calls are TRBV2 and TRBJ2-1, with TRBD2 identical over 7 bases. The trim removed 6 bases at V and 15 bases at J, leaving 14 bases unmatched. The CDR3 covers 13 residues. CDR1 and CDR2 (germline): SNHLY, FYNNEI. CDR3 sequence: CASSPRLADTRFF. CDR3 bases: TGTGCCAGCAGCCCGAGACTAGCTGATACCCGGTTCTTC.

This clonotype was observed a few times. The chain links TRBV12-3 or TRBV12-4 to TRBJ2-5, with D possibly TRBD2 on 6 matching bases. The CDR3 has 14 amino acids. V gave up 0 bases and J gave up 5 bases, with 10 bases separating them. CDR3 protein: CASSLAGGSETQYF. Here the CDR3 DNA reads TGTGCCAGCAGTTTAGCGGGAGGTTCGGAGACCCAGTACTTC.

In this sample, this clonotype turned up a few times. V gene TRBV5-5 combines with J gene TRBJ2-3; the match to TRBD2 covers 8 bases. The CDR3 totals 15 residues. CDR1 is SGHKS and CDR2 is YYEKEE in the germline V gene (reference sequence). V was pared by 1 base and J by 6 bases, with 7 bases of the junction left unmatched. Here the CDR3 DNA reads TGTGCCAGCAGCTTGACTAGCGGAGGAGGGGATACGCAGTATTTT. As protein: CASSLTSGGGDTQYF.

This clonotype was found a few times. The CDR3 nucleotides are TGTGCCAGCAGCCCCGATGAGGGCCCTGAGACCCAGTACTTC. It yields the protein CASSPDEGPETQYF. The chain joins TRBV7-6 to TRBJ2-5; D may be TRBD2 (5 bases). The CDR3 runs to 14 residues. In germline, CDR1 is SGHVS, CDR2 FNYEAQ. V lost 5 bases and J lost 5, with 15 bases in between.

This clonotype occurred a few times. V gene TRBV7-2 combines with J gene TRBJ1-1; tentative D call: TRBD1 (5 bases). The CDR3 contains 15 residues. Germline lookup yields CDR1 SGHTA and CDR2 FQGNSA. The V end lost 5 bases, the J end lost 4 bases, and 17 bases lay between the germline ends. For the CDR3, the DNA is TGTGCCAGCAGCCGTAACGGCAGGGTGGGCACTGAAGCTTTCTTT. Its protein product is CASSRNGRVGTEAFF.

The chain is built from TRBV7-4 and TRBJ2-1; the D gene could be TRBD1 or TRBD2 (5 bases each). The CDR3 is made up of 15 amino acids. Germline V gene lookup returns CDR1 SGHVT and CDR2 SQSDAQ. With 5 bases removed from V and 9 bases from J, the gap between germline ends came to 20 bases. CDR3 sequence (DNA): TGTGCCAGCAGCCCCCCGGCAGGGAGAGGTGTTGAGCAGTTCTTC. Encoded protein: CASSPPAGRGVEQFF.

This clonotype was counted a few times. The chain links TRBV7-2 to TRBJ2-5, with D perhaps being TRBD1 or TRBD2 (6 bases each). Germline V gene data show CDR1 as SGHTA and CDR2 as FQGNSA. V gave up 1 base and J gave up 5 bases, with 14 bases separating them. There are 15 residues in the CDR3. The CDR3 reads CASSLDVRRGETQYF. The CDR3 bases are TGTGCCAGCAGCTTAGATGTCCGGAGGGGGGAGACCCAGTACTTC.

Only a few counts were recorded for this clonotype. The chain employs TRBV19 and TRBJ2-2, with 7 bases aligning to TRBD1. The CDR3 sequence is 19 residues long. CDR1 and CDR2 from the germline V gene are LNHDA and SQIVND (reference sequence). V trimming: 3 bases; J trimming: 7 bases; junction bases outside the gene matches: 20. The CDR3 reads CASSIPHPGQILRVGELFF. The CDR3, as DNA: TGTGCCAGTAGTATCCCTCATCCGGGACAGATCCTTCGGGTCGGGGAGCTGTTTTTT.

This clonotype has just one count. The chain employs TRBV12-5 and TRBJ1-5, with D unresolved. The V and J ends lost 4 bases and 5 bases respectively, with 21 bases between them. Germline V gives CDR1 LGHNT, CDR2 FRNRAP. This CDR3 spans 17 amino acids. CDR3 residues: CASGSSLLTRVHQPQHF. The CDR3 DNA reads TGTGCTAGTGGTTCCTCTCTCCTGACAAGGGTCCATCAGCCCCAGCATTTT.

Points on this clonotype: The CDR3 end shows no conserved phenylalanine or tryptophan, and so a read error is likely. This sequence joins TRBV19 and TRBJ1-1; D gene uncertain. The CDR3 covers 14 residues. Germline assignment: CDR1 LNHDA and CDR2 SQIVND (reference sequence). V gave up 3 bases and J gave up 1 base, with 9 bases separating them. DNA of the CDR3: TGTGCCAGTAGTATGGGCAGGACGAACACTGAAGCTTTCCTT. The encoded protein is CASSMGRTNTEAFL.

This clonotype was detected a few times. The chain combines TRBV7-8 with TRBJ2-1, with 9 bases fitting TRBD2. This CDR3 spans 15 amino acids. Looked up from germline, CDR1 is SGHVS and CDR2 is FQNEAQ. Losses at the gene ends were 6 bases for V and 5 bases for J; bases not matched to a gene: 8. CDR3 loop: CASRETSGKDNEQFF. CDR3 nucleotide sequence: TGTGCCAGCAGGGAGACTAGCGGCAAGGACAATGAGCAGTTCTTC.

In this sample, this clonotype turned up many times. V and J are TRBV7-2 and TRBJ2-3; no clear D gene. CDR3 size: 14 residues. V lost 3 bases and J lost 4, with 11 bases in between. From germline, CDR1 is SGHTA and CDR2 FQGNSA. The CDR3 protein is CASSLGPGPDTQYF. The CDR3 DNA is TGTGCCAGCAGCTTGGGCCCGGGTCCAGATACGCAGTATTTT.

This chain connects TRBV5-4 to TRBJ2-3; D gene unclear. Trimming stripped 0 bases from V and 6 bases from J, with 5 bases between. The germline CDR1 and CDR2 sequences are SGHNT and YYREEE (reference sequence). The CDR3 runs to 12 residues. CDR3 DNA: TGTGCCAGCAGCTTGGCTCAGGATACGCAGTATTTT. Residues: CASSLAQDTQYF.

This clonotype was seen many times. This chain joins TRBV7-2 and TRBJ2-1; TRBD2 matches 11 bases. The CDR3 loop spans 15 amino acids. Unmatched junction bases numbered 7, after V lost 5 bases and J lost 7 bases. Germline V gene lookup returns CDR1 SGHTA and CDR2 FQGNSA. In nucleotides, the CDR3 is TGTGCCAGCAGCCTTACTAGCGGGAGTGGGAATGAGCAGTTCTTC. It is translated as CASSLTSGSGNEQFF.

The gene calls are TRBV10-3 and TRBJ2-3; D assignment may be TRBD1 or TRBD2 (5 bases each). Trimming took off 7 bases at V and 1 base at J, with 18 bases between the two ends. Per the germline V gene, CDR1 is ENHRY and CDR2 is SYGVKD. This CDR3 comprises 16 residues. The CDR3 nucleotides are TGTGCCATCAAGAGGGGCGAAGGAGCGGGCACAGATACGCAGTATTTT. Amino acids: CAIKRGEGAGTDTQYF.

A few counts support this clonotype. The J gene is TRBJ2-5, the V gene TRBV6-1, with D perhaps TRBD1 (5 bases). Trimming stripped 6 bases from V and 1 base from J, with 12 bases between. CDR1 and CDR2 (germline): MNHNS, SASEGT. CDR3 size: 14 residues. As DNA, the CDR3 is TGTGCCAGCAGGGCAGGGTTTGTCCAAGAGACCCAGTACTTC. Translating it yields CASRAGFVQETQYF.

The chain has TRBV28 and TRBJ2-5; 7 bases align to TRBD1. The germline gives CDR1 MDHEN, CDR2 SYDVKM. The V segment lost 5 bases and the J segment 5 bases; nucleotides outside the gene matches: 17. CDR3 size: 17 residues. The CDR3 protein is CASSQARGGQVGETQYF. CDR3 coding DNA: TGTGCCAGCAGTCAAGCCCGAGGTGGACAGGTTGGGGAGACCCAGTACTTC.

This clonotype was seen a few times. The J gene is TRBJ1-6, the V gene TRBV6-5; 7 bases line up with TRBD1. Looked up from germline, CDR1 is MNHEY and CDR2 is SVGAGI. The V segment lost 0 bases and the J segment 9 bases; nucleotides outside the gene matches: 5. This CDR3 spans 15 amino acids. The CDR3: CASSYSDRAGSPLHF. CDR3 DNA sequence: TGTGCCAGCAGTTACTCAGACAGGGCGGGTTCACCCCTCCACTTT.

Of note for this clonotype: The junction shows a germline mismatch at one end, possibly a read error. The chain employs TRBV11-3 and TRBJ1-1; no clear D. The CDR3 covers 14 residues. Per germline, CDR1 SGHNT and CDR2 YENEEA. This chain's CDR3 is CVSSFGPQNTEAFF. As DNA, the CDR3 is TGTGTCAGCAGCTTCGGCCCACAGAACACTGAAGCTTTCTTT. Full variable domain (rest looked up from reference TRBV11-3 and TRBJ1-1): EAGVVQSPRYKIIEKKQPVAFWCNPISGHNTLYWYLQNLGQGPELLIRYENEEAVDDSQLPKDRFSAERLKGVDSTLKIQPAELGDSAVYLCVSSFGPQNTEAFFGQGTRLTVV.

This clonotype turned up a few times. This sequence joins TRBV2 and TRBJ1-2, with D uncertain. This CDR3 contains 15 residues. V was pared by 4 bases and J by 1 base, with 13 bases between. CDR1 and CDR2 (germline): SNHLY, FYNNEI. In DNA, the CDR3 is TGTGCCAGCAGTGCCGGTAGGGCTAATAACTATGGCTACACCTTC. It codes for CASSAGRANNYGYTF.

This clonotype was seen at least ten times. The V call is TRBV7-2, the J call TRBJ2-6, with 9 nucleotides matching TRBD2. J was trimmed by 1 base and V by 5 bases; bases with no gene match: 9. The CDR3 length is 18 residues. Germline V gene data show CDR1 as SGHTA and CDR2 as FQGNSA. CDR3 coding DNA: TGTGCCAGCAGCCCAAGACTAGCGGTGCTTTCTGGGGCCAACGTCCTGACTTTC. Protein product: CASSPRLAVLSGANVLTF.

CDR3 residues: CASSSGLRGTSTDTQYF. CDR3 DNA sequence: TGTGCCAGCAGTTCGGGACTCAGGGGTACTAGCACAGATACGCAGTATTTT. This chain links TRBV27 with TRBJ2-3; perhaps D is TRBD1 or TRBD2 (6 bases each). Germline-derived CDR1 and CDR2 are MNHEY and SMNVEV (reference sequence). V lost 4 bases, J lost 0 bases, and 17 bases lay in between. The CDR3 spans 17 residues.